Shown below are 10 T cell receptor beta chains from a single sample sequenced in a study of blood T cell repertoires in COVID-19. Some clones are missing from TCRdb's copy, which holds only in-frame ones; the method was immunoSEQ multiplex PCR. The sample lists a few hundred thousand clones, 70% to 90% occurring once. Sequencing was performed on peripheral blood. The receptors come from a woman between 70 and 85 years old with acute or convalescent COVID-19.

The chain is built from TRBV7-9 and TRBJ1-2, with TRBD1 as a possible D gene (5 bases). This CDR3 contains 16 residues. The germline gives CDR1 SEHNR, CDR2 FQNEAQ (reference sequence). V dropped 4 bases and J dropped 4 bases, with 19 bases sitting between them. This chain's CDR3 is CASSSLRAGLSYGYTF. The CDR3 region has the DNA TGTGCCAGCAGCTCCCTTCGCGCGGGGCTGAGCTATGGCTACACCTTC.

Here the CDR3 DNA reads TGTGCCAGCAGCTTAGACAGGGGTTCCTATGGCTACACCTTC. As protein: CASSLDRGSYGYTF. The chain employs TRBV7-9 and TRBJ1-2; 7 nucleotides agree with TRBD1. The ends lost 1 base at V and 4 bases at J; junction bases unmatched: 3. This CDR3 contains 14 residues. Looked up from germline, CDR1 is SEHNR and CDR2 is FQNEAQ (reference sequence).

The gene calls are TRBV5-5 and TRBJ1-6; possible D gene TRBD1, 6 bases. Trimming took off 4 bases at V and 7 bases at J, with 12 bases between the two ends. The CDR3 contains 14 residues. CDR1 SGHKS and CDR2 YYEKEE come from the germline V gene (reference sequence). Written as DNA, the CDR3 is TGTGCCAGCAGCCCCTGGACAGTGAATTCACCCCTCCACTTT. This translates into CASSPWTVNSPLHF.

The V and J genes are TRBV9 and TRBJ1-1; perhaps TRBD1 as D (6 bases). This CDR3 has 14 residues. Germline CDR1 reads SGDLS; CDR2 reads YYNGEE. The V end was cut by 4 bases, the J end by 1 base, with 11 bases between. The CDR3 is CASSRGQTNTEAFF. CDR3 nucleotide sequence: TGTGCCAGCAGCCGCGGACAGACGAACACTGAAGCTTTCTTT.

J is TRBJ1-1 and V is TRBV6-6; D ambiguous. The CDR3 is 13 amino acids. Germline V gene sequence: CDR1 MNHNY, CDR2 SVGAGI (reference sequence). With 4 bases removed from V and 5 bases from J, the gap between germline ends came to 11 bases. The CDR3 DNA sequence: TGTGCCAGCAGTTTGATTACGAGTACTGAAGCTTTCTTT. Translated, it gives CASSLITSTEAFF.

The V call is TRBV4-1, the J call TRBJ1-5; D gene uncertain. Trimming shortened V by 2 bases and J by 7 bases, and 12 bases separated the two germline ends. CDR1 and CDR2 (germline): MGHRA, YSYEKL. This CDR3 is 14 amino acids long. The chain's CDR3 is CASSQPTEVQPQHF. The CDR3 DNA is TGCGCCAGCAGCCAACCGACGGAGGTGCAGCCCCAGCATTTT.

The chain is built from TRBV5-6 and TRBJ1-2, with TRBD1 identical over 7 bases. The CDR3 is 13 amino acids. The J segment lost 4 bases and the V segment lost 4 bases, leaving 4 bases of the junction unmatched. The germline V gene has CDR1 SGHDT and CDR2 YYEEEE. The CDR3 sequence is CASSQGQRYGYTF. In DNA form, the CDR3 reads TGTGCCAGCAGCCAGGGACAGCGCTATGGCTACACCTTC.

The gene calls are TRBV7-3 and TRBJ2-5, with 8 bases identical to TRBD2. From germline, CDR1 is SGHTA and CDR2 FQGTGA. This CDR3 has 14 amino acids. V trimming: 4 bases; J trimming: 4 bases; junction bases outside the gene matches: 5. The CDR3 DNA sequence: TGTGCCAGCAGCTCCCAGCGGGGGCGAGAGACCCAGTACTTC. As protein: CASSSQRGRETQYF. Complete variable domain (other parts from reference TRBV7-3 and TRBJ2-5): GAGVSQTPSNKVTEKGKYVELRCDPISGHTALYWYRQSLGQGPEFLIYFQGTGAADDSGLPNDRFFAVRPEGSVSTLKIQRTERGDSAVYLCASSSQRGRETQYFGPGTRLLVL.

The CDR3 protein is CASRGQLLPNEKLFF. Here the CDR3 DNA reads TGTGCCAGCAGAGGACAGTTGCTACCTAATGAAAAACTGTTTTTT. V is TRBV6-5 and J is TRBJ1-4, with a possible D match to TRBD1 (6 bases). The CDR3 is 15 residues long. V was cut by 6 bases and J by 3 bases, with 14 bases left in between. CDR1 and CDR2 (germline): MNHEY, SVGAGI.

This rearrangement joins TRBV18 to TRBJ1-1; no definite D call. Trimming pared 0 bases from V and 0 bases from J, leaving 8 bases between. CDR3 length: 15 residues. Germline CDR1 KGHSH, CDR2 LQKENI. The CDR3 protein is CASSPPEGMNTEAFF. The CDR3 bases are TGTGCCAGCTCACCACCTGAGGGCATGAACACTGAAGCTTTCTTT.